The next 29 T cell receptor beta chains were all read from a single sample in a study of control samples from healthy donors and cancer patients (dated by TCRdb to 2018 to 2020). Preparation of the library involved the immunoSEQ multiplex PCR assay. The source is immuneACCESS, and TCRdb retained only in-frame sequences with V and J called. Part of the clones is not carried over; for the studies checked, unresolved V genes explain less than half of this, and the remainder is unexplained. This specimen's table enumerates about 200,000 clones. Roughly 2.2% of the sample lies in the top ten. Sequenced: blood. Receptors originate from a woman aged 25 to 45 in good health.

The V gene is TRBV4-1, the J gene TRBJ2-2, with D hard to call. Germline loops: CDR1 MGHRA, CDR2 YSYEKL. This CDR3 has 14 amino acids. Deletions cut 2 bases from V and 5 bases from J, with 9 bases between. The CDR3: CASSQPFGTGELFF. The CDR3 DNA reads as TGCGCCAGCAGCCAACCCTTCGGAACCGGGGAGCTGTTTTTT.

Considering frequency, this clone is medium-sized. This rearrangement joins TRBV7-2 to TRBJ1-2, with no clear D. This CDR3 spans 13 amino acids. V lost 5 bases and J 4 bases, leaving 11 bases between the germline ends. Germline V CDR1 and CDR2: SGHTA, FQGNSA. CDR3 region: CASSELPGYGYTF. Written as DNA, the CDR3 is TGTGCCAGCAGCGAGCTACCAGGCTATGGCTACACCTTC.

The chain combines TRBV15 with TRBJ1-2, with D hard to call. The length of the CDR3 is 14 residues. Trimming took off 0 bases at V and 5 bases at J, with 10 bases between the two ends. The germline CDR1 and CDR2 sequences are LNHNV and YYDKDF (reference sequence). The CDR3 DNA follows: TGTGCCACCAGCAGAGATCGGGGAGTTTATGGCTACACCTTC. It translates to CATSRDRGVYGYTF.

This chain links TRBV11-3 with TRBJ1-5; a possible D gene is TRBD1 (5 bases). The germline V gene has CDR1 SGHNT and CDR2 YENEEA. Trimming left V 6 bases short and J 6 bases short, with 15 bases between. The CDR3 has 14 amino acids. The chain's CDR3 is CASRGPAVPQPQHF. In DNA form, the CDR3 reads TGTGCCAGCAGGGGACCAGCCGTCCCTCAGCCCCAGCATTTT.

V usage is TRBV6-6 and J usage is TRBJ2-5; 8 nucleotides align to TRBD1. Germline-derived CDR1 and CDR2 are MNHNY and SVGAGI (reference sequence). The CDR3 length is 14 residues. V shed 8 bases, J shed 1 base, and the junction held 6 bases outside the gene matches. The CDR3 loop reads CASFRGRGQETQYF. The CDR3 DNA reads as TGTGCCAGCTTCAGGGGGCGCGGCCAAGAGACCCAGTACTTC.

The chain joins TRBV7-2 to TRBJ1-5; D gene unclear. Per the germline V gene, CDR1 is SGHTA and CDR2 is FQGNSA. With 3 bases removed from V and 0 bases from J, the gap between germline ends came to 9 bases. This CDR3 has 15 residues. CDR3 sequence reads: CASSFGGNSNQPQHF. CDR3 nucleotides: TGTGCCAGCAGCTTTGGCGGTAATAGCAATCAGCCCCAGCATTTT.

This chain joins TRBV6-1 and TRBJ1-3, with D possibly being TRBD1 (5 bases). Trimming removed 1 base from V and 0 bases from J, with 7 bases in between. The germline CDR1 and CDR2 sequences are MNHNS and SASEGT. The length of the CDR3 is 15 residues. The chain's CDR3 is CASSEVRDSGNTIYF. CDR3 DNA: TGTGCCAGCAGTGAAGTCAGGGACTCTGGAAACACCATATATTTT.

The genes are TRBV6-5 and TRBJ1-3; D not certain. V gave up 0 bases and J gave up 0 bases, with 6 bases separating them. The CDR3 has 15 amino acids. Germline assignment: CDR1 MNHEY and CDR2 SVGAGI. CDR3 nucleotides: TGTGCCAGCAGTTACTCTCCCCTCTCTGGAAACACCATATATTTT. As protein: CASSYSPLSGNTIYF.

This chain uses TRBV11-3 with TRBJ2-5; unclear D gene. The CDR3 is 14 residues long. Per the germline V gene, CDR1 is SGHNT and CDR2 is YENEEA. V was trimmed by 1 base and J by 3 bases, leaving 9 bases between them. The CDR3, as DNA: TGTGCCAGCAGCTTAGGGCACAGTGAAGAGACCCAGTACTTC. Translated, it gives CASSLGHSEETQYF. The entire variable domain, with the rest obtained from reference TRBV11-3 and TRBJ2-5, is as follows: EAGVVQSPRYKIIEKKQPVAFWCNPISGHNTLYWYLQNLGQGPELLIRYENEEAVDDSQLPKDRFSAERLKGVDSTLKIQPAELGDSAVYLCASSLGHSEETQYFGPGTRLLVL.

This chain connects TRBV5-4 to TRBJ1-2, with D unresolved. Germline V CDR1 and CDR2: SGHNT, YYREEE (reference sequence). The CDR3 totals 11 residues. Trimming took 4 bases from V and 8 from J, leaving 9 bases between them. The CDR3 reads CASSLNEGYTF. CDR3 coding DNA: TGTGCCAGCAGCCTGAATGAAGGCTACACCTTC.

The gene calls are TRBV18 and TRBJ2-1; TRBD1 matches at 9 bases. The CDR3 length is 17 residues. The V segment lost 4 bases and the J segment 2 bases; nucleotides outside the gene matches: 9. CDR1 and CDR2 from the germline V gene are KGHSH and LQKENI. CDR3 nucleotides: TGTGCCAGCTCACGCCTCCCACAGGGGGCAGCCTACAATGAGCAGTTCTTC. Protein product: CASSRLPQGAAYNEQFF.

The chain combines TRBV9 with TRBJ1-1, with unresolved D. CDR1 and CDR2 from the germline V gene are SGDLS and YYNGEE. This CDR3 is built from 14 residues. Trimming pared 0 bases from V and 0 bases from J, leaving 6 bases between. The CDR3 sequence is CASSVGAVNTEAFF. The CDR3 DNA sequence: TGTGCCAGCAGCGTAGGGGCAGTGAACACTGAAGCTTTCTTT.

The rearrangement joins TRBV18 to TRBJ1-2; D is perhaps TRBD1 (5 bases). The CDR3 covers 16 residues. Germline values: CDR1 KGHSH, CDR2 LQKENI. Trimming cost V 4 bases and J 6 bases, with 21 bases left between them. Here the CDR3 reads CASSRFNGRELDGYTF. In nucleotides, the CDR3 is TGTGCCAGCTCACGCTTTAACGGCAGGGAATTAGATGGCTACACCTTC.

The chain has TRBV6-2 or TRBV6-3 and TRBJ1-5; TRBD1 is a possible D gene (6 bases). This CDR3 has 15 amino acids. Trimming took 5 bases from V and 7 from J, leaving 18 bases between them. Germline lookup yields CDR1 MNHEY and CDR2 SVGEGT. The CDR3 coding sequence is TGTGCCAGCAGTACCGCCCGAGAGGGGGTGCAGCCCCAGCATTTT. It translates to CASSTAREGVQPQHF.

V is TRBV28 and J is TRBJ1-2; 10 bases are a match to TRBD1. V lost 9 bases and J lost 6; bases outside the gene matches: 4. In germline, CDR1 is MDHEN, CDR2 SYDVKM. The CDR3 totals 12 residues. The CDR3 DNA reads as TGTGCCAGGCCTGGGACAGGGGATGGCTACACCTTC. Translation gives CARPGTGDGYTF.

The rearrangement links TRBV4-1 to TRBJ1-1; D gene uncertain. Trimming pared 2 bases from V and 5 bases from J, leaving 9 bases between. The CDR3 is made up of 13 amino acids. Germline CDR1 and CDR2: MGHRA and YSYEKL. CDR3 sequence: CASSQRTGTEAFF. CDR3 sequence (DNA): TGCGCCAGCAGCCAAAGAACTGGGACTGAAGCTTTCTTT.

The rearrangement links TRBV27 to TRBJ2-7; 9 nucleotides match TRBD1. The V and J ends lost 6 bases and 3 bases, in that order; junction bases with no gene match: 12. The germline V gene encodes CDR1 MNHEY and CDR2 SMNVEV (reference sequence). This CDR3 has 16 residues. This CDR3 is CASSETGTGWFYEQYF. In nucleotides, the CDR3 is TGTGCCAGCAGCGAGACCGGGACAGGGTGGTTCTACGAGCAGTACTTC.

J is TRBJ1-1 and V is TRBV11-3, with D hard to call. Germline CDR1 SGHNT, CDR2 YENEEA. V lost 3 bases, J lost 3 bases, and 8 bases lay in between. This CDR3 region has 13 residues. The CDR3 reads CASSFNRDTEAFF. The CDR3 DNA sequence: TGTGCCAGCAGCTTCAACAGAGACACTGAAGCTTTCTTT.

V and J are TRBV19 and TRBJ2-7, with D maybe TRBD2 (5 bases). The CDR3 length is 14 residues. The germline gives CDR1 LNHDA, CDR2 SQIVND (reference sequence). The V and J ends lost 1 base and 3 bases respectively, with 10 bases between them. CDR3 bases: TGTGCCAGTAGTATAGCGGGGTTCGTCTACGAGCAGTACTTC. As protein: CASSIAGFVYEQYF.

This chain connects TRBV6-2 or TRBV6-3 to TRBJ2-1, with D perhaps TRBD1 (6 bases). V was clipped by 5 bases and J by 8 bases, with 13 bases between them. The CDR3 extends over 13 amino acids. CDR1 and CDR2 from the germline V gene are MNHEY and SVGEGT. The CDR3 region has the DNA TGTGCCAGCAGTCGAAACAGGGTGTATGAGCAGTTCTTC. It specifies CASSRNRVYEQFF.

The rearrangement joins TRBV28 to TRBJ1-5; D gene uncertain. V dropped 5 bases and J dropped 5 bases, with 22 bases sitting between them. CDR1 MDHEN and CDR2 SYDVKM come from the germline V gene. This CDR3 is 17 amino acids long. The CDR3 nucleotides read TGTGCCAGCAGTCTCCCAAAAATTAAGAACAGAGATCAGCCCCAGCATTTT. Protein sequence: CASSLPKIKNRDQPQHF.

The chain is built from TRBV7-8 and TRBJ1-2; possible D gene TRBD1, 5 bases. CDR1 and CDR2 from the germline V gene are SGHVS and FQNEAQ. The CDR3 consists of 19 residues. The V end lost 5 bases, the J end lost 5 bases, and 30 bases lay between the germline ends. This chain's CDR3 is CASSPRLTPGQPARYGYTF. The CDR3 DNA reads as TGTGCCAGCAGCCCACGCCTGACTCCGGGGCAGCCGGCTCGGTATGGCTACACCTTC.

The V gene is TRBV3-1 (or the pseudogene TRBV3-2), the J gene TRBJ2-1, with D possibly being TRBD1 (7 bases). The CDR3 length is 13 residues. The ends were cut back, 7 bases at V and 12 bases at J, with 19 bases in the middle. Germline V gene data show CDR1 as LGHDT and CDR2 as YNNKEL (reference sequence). The CDR3 protein is CASTRGAAFGQFF. CDR3 DNA: TGTGCCAGCACCAGGGGGGCCGCCTTTGGGCAGTTCTTC.

This sequence joins TRBV18 and TRBJ1-4; D not certain. The CDR3 has 16 residues. Germline CDR1 and CDR2: KGHSH and LQKENI. The V gene lost 4 bases and the J gene lost 0 bases, with 12 bases spanning the gap. The CDR3 loop is CASSLHPVATNEKLFF. CDR3 DNA: TGTGCCAGCTCACTGCACCCGGTTGCAACTAATGAAAAACTGTTTTTT.

V and J are TRBV6-5 and TRBJ1-4, with D uncertain. V lost 6 bases and J 3 bases, leaving 8 bases between the germline ends. Germline V CDR1 and CDR2: MNHEY, SVGAGI. The CDR3 totals 13 residues. DNA for the CDR3: TGTGCCAGCAGGACGGACTCTAATGAAAAACTGTTTTTT. This sequence encodes CASRTDSNEKLFF.

The J gene is TRBJ2-2, the V gene TRBV5-1, with 10 bases lining up with TRBD2. V shed 3 bases and J 5 bases; nucleotides not matched to a gene: 7. The CDR3 covers 16 residues. Germline CDR1 and CDR2: SGHRS and YFSETQ. For the CDR3, the DNA is TGCGCCAGCAGCTATACAGCGGGGGGGGCTACCGGGGAGCTGTTTTTT. It is translated as CASSYTAGGATGELFF.

The rearrangement links TRBV5-1 to TRBJ2-3, with 12 bases aligning to TRBD2. The ends lost 3 bases at V and 8 bases at J; junction bases unmatched: 10. Germline CDR1 and CDR2: SGHRS and YFSETQ. The CDR3 loop spans 16 amino acids. CDR3 bases: TGCGCCAGCAGCTCCGTTTCTAGCGGGGGGGTTGGTACGCAGTATTTT. Its translation: CASSSVSSGGVGTQYF.

This chain uses TRBV5-4 with TRBJ2-3, with 10 nucleotides matching TRBD2. From germline, CDR1 is SGHNT and CDR2 YYREEE (reference sequence). This CDR3 has 18 residues. V trimming: 4 bases; J trimming: 5 bases; junction bases outside the gene matches: 16. The CDR3, as DNA: TGTGCCAGCAGCCCTTTTGGTGGAAGCGGGGGGGCCAGAGATACGCAGTATTTT. This gives the protein CASSPFGGSGGARDTQYF.

The CDR3 protein is CASSLGLNTAYEQYF. Written as DNA, the CDR3 is TGTGCCAGCAGCTTAGGCCTCAACACCGCCTACGAGCAGTACTTC. The chain links TRBV13 to TRBJ2-7, with no clear D. This CDR3 has 15 amino acids. Trimming removed 0 bases from V and 2 bases from J, with 11 bases in between. Germline CDR1 and CDR2: PRHDT and FYEKMQ (reference sequence).